The next 23 T cell receptor beta chains were all read from a single sample in a study of T cell clones after liver transplantation. The repertoire was sequenced with immunoSEQ multiplex PCR; TCRdb's copy has only in-frame clones and lacks some. Of approximately 75,000 clones in the sample, about 80% were seen once. The sequencing used CD4+ T cells from blood, collected 12 months after liver transplant. The receptors shown here come from a human patient who received a liver transplant. These T cells may partly come from the graft donor.

This rearrangement joins TRBV18 to TRBJ1-5; the D gene is possibly TRBD1 (5 bases). Germline-derived CDR1 and CDR2 are KGHSH and LQKENI. V lost 2 bases, J lost 3 bases, and 17 bases lay in between. This CDR3 is 17 amino acids long. CDR3 in DNA: TGTGCCAGCTCACCAGGGGGAGGACTTCGAGACAATCAGCCCCAGCATTTT. Protein product: CASSPGGGLRDNQPQHF.

The chain is built from TRBV6-1 and TRBJ1-5; a weak D match, TRBD1 (5 bases). Germline CDR1 MNHNS, CDR2 SASEGT. The ends were cut back, 4 bases at V and 0 bases at J, with 16 bases in the middle. This CDR3 contains 17 residues. The CDR3 nucleotides are TGTGCCAGCAGTGCACGAAGGGGACCTTATAGCAATCAGCCCCAGCATTTT. Translation gives CASSARRGPYSNQPQHF.

The genes are TRBV5-1 and TRBJ1-1, with 7 nucleotides matching TRBD1. Trimming took 4 bases from V and 6 from J; bases not matched to a gene: 12. The CDR3 spans 15 residues. The germline CDR1 and CDR2 sequences are SGHRS and YFSETQ. CDR3 sequence: CASSAGTDIKSEAFF. The CDR3 nucleotides read TGCGCCAGCAGCGCCGGGACAGACATTAAATCTGAAGCTTTCTTT. The complete variable domain, with remaining parts taken from reference TRBV5-1 and TRBJ1-1, reads KAGVTQTPRYLIKTRGQQVTLSCSPISGHRSVSWYQQTPGQGLQFLFEYFSETQRNKGNFPGRFSGRQFSNSRSEMNVSTLELGDSALYLCASSAGTDIKSEAFFGQGTRLTVV.

This chain joins TRBV6-1 and TRBJ1-4, with D unclear. The CDR3 covers 14 residues. The germline V gene has CDR1 MNHNS and CDR2 SASEGT. Trimming removed 7 bases at V and 0 bases at J, with 9 bases between. The CDR3 nucleotides read TGTGCCAGCAAACCAGTAGCAACTAATGAAAAACTGTTTTTT. Translated: CASKPVATNEKLFF.

The chain carries TRBV18 and TRBJ1-1; the D is unclear. This CDR3 contains 15 residues. The germline CDR1 and CDR2 sequences are KGHSH and LQKENI. Trimming stripped 2 bases from V and 3 bases from J, with 13 bases between. The DNA of the CDR3 is TGTGCCAGCTCACCATTGGGGTCTCGGGACACTGAAGCTTTCTTT. Its translation: CASSPLGSRDTEAFF.

CDR3 amino acids: CASNPGLTGNQPQHF. The CDR3 region has the DNA TGTGCCAGCAACCCCGGACTCACGGGCAATCAGCCCCAGCATTTT. The rearrangement links TRBV2 to TRBJ1-5; D not resolved. Deletions cut 7 bases from V and 2 bases from J, with 15 bases between. The CDR3 has 15 amino acids. Germline V gene data show CDR1 as SNHLY and CDR2 as FYNNEI.

This rearrangement joins TRBV7-2 to TRBJ1-1; no clear D gene. This CDR3 is 14 amino acids long. Germline values: CDR1 SGHTA, CDR2 FQGNSA. Deletions cut 7 bases from V and 2 bases from J, with 14 bases between. In nucleotides, the CDR3 is TGTGCCAGCACCCCGGCGACACGAAACACTGAAGCTTTCTTT. Residues: CASTPATRNTEAFF.

The rearrangement links TRBV6-1 to TRBJ2-7; D remains ambiguous. CDR3 length: 13 amino acids. Deletions cut 7 bases from V and 2 bases from J, with 12 bases between. Germline loops: CDR1 MNHNS, CDR2 SASEGT. The chain's CDR3 is CASTPDGAYEQYF. The CDR3 nucleotides read TGTGCCAGCACCCCGGACGGAGCCTACGAGCAGTACTTC.

V and J are TRBV5-1 and TRBJ1-4, with D possibly TRBD1 on 5 matching bases. Trimming stripped 8 bases from V and 5 bases from J, with 22 bases between. From germline, CDR1 is SGHRS and CDR2 YFSETQ. The CDR3 is 16 amino acids. DNA of the CDR3: TGCGCCAGTCAGAGTGGGGCAGGGCTCGGGAATGAAAAACTGTTTTTT. Protein sequence: CASQSGAGLGNEKLFF.

V gene TRBV5-6 combines with J gene TRBJ2-5; TRBD2 is a possible D gene (5 bases). There are 15 residues in the CDR3. V gave up 5 bases and J gave up 1 base, with 15 bases separating them. CDR1 and CDR2 from the germline V gene are SGHDT and YYEEEE. The CDR3 DNA reads as TGTGCCAGCAGTCCCCTAGCAGACACCCAAGAGACCCAGTACTTC. Protein product: CASSPLADTQETQYF.

The chain is built from TRBV7-9 and TRBJ2-2; 13 bases agree with TRBD2. In germline, CDR1 is SEHNR, CDR2 FQNEAQ (reference sequence). The CDR3 extends over 18 amino acids. After removal of 4 bases from V and 1 base from J, the junction contained 6 bases not matched to a gene. The DNA of the CDR3 is TGTGCCAGCAGCTCCCGGACTAGCGGGAGTGTGAACACCGGGGAGCTGTTTTTT. Its protein product is CASSSRTSGSVNTGELFF. The full variable domain, completed using reference TRBV7-9 and TRBJ2-2, is DTGVSQNPRHKITKRGQNVTFRCDPISEHNRLYWYRQTLGQGPEFLTYFQNEAQLEKSRLLSDRFSAERPKGSFSTLEIQRTEQGDSAMYLCASSSRTSGSVNTGELFFGEGSRLTVL.

The chain is built from TRBV28 and TRBJ2-7, with TRBD2 matching over 11 bases. CDR1 and CDR2 (germline): MDHEN, SYDVKM. V was clipped by 7 bases and J by 4 bases; unmatched bases: 6. The CDR3 is made up of 14 amino acids. The CDR3 is CASNSRTSGYEQYF. The CDR3 region has the DNA TGTGCCAGCAACTCTCGGACTAGCGGGTACGAGCAGTACTTC.

This clone was observed once. This chain uses TRBV6-5 with TRBJ2-7; D possibly corresponds to TRBD2 (6 bases). The V end was cut by 6 bases, the J end by 2 bases, with 17 bases between. There are 15 residues in the CDR3. Looked up from germline, CDR1 is MNHEY and CDR2 is SVGAGI. As DNA, the CDR3 is TGTGCCAGCAGCCGGAGGGGATCTGGAACCTACGAGCAGTACTTC. Its protein product is CASSRRGSGTYEQYF.

The J gene is TRBJ1-2, the V gene TRBV6-5; TRBD1 is a possible D gene (5 bases). The length of the CDR3 is 12 residues. V gave up 10 bases and J gave up 7 bases, with 16 bases separating them. Germline V gene sequence: CDR1 MNHEY, CDR2 SVGAGI. CDR3 residues: CATTTGSGGYTF. For the CDR3, the DNA is TGTGCCACCACCACAGGTTCCGGTGGCTACACCTTC.

The chain joins TRBV28 to TRBJ1-4; D is unresolved. V was trimmed by 0 bases and J by 0 bases, leaving 11 bases between them. The CDR3 extends over 17 amino acids. CDR1 is MDHEN and CDR2 is SYDVKM in the germline V gene. The CDR3 sequence is CASSLWNLIATNEKLFF. The CDR3 nucleotides read TGTGCCAGCAGTTTATGGAACCTGATCGCAACTAATGAAAAACTGTTTTTT.

This clone appeared once. The rearrangement joins TRBV28 to TRBJ2-7, with D unresolved. In germline, CDR1 is MDHEN, CDR2 SYDVKM. The CDR3 totals 12 residues. V lost 3 bases and J lost 0, with 3 bases in between. CDR3 sequence (DNA): TGTGCCAGCAGTTTGGTCTCCTACGAGCAGTACTTC. Translating it yields CASSLVSYEQYF.

The chain couples TRBV6-5 to TRBJ2-2; no definite D call. Deletions cut 7 bases from V and 3 bases from J, with 9 bases between. Germline CDR1 and CDR2: MNHEY and SVGAGI. CDR3 length: 13 residues. CDR3 sequence reads: CASISLDTGELFF. The CDR3 nucleotides read TGTGCCAGCATTAGCTTAGACACCGGGGAGCTGTTTTTT.

The gene calls are TRBV6-5 and TRBJ2-7; unclear D gene. Germline V gives CDR1 MNHEY, CDR2 SVGAGI. The V end was cut by 4 bases, the J end by 5 bases, with 12 bases between. The CDR3 has 13 amino acids. CDR3 nucleotide sequence: TGTGCCAGCAGTTGGAACAGCTTAAACGAGCAGTACTTC. Translating it yields CASSWNSLNEQYF.

The CDR3 sequence is CASSLGPDGWPQHF. CDR3 in DNA: TGTGCCAGCAGCTTAGGTCCCGACGGTTGGCCCCAGCATTTT. The V gene is TRBV7-2, the J gene TRBJ1-5; D remains ambiguous. This CDR3 has 14 residues. The V end lost 1 base, the J end lost 9 bases, and 13 bases lay between the germline ends. The germline CDR1 and CDR2 sequences are SGHTA and FQGNSA.

The chain is built from TRBV5-6 and TRBJ1-2, with D uncertain. Trimming left V 1 base short and J 7 bases short, with 11 bases between. Germline-derived CDR1 and CDR2 are SGHDT and YYEEEE. This CDR3 is built from 13 residues. In DNA form, the CDR3 reads TGTGCCAGCAGCTTGATGAGAATGGGTGGCTACACCTTC. Translation: CASSLMRMGGYTF.

The chain recombines TRBV11-2 with TRBJ1-5; 8 nucleotides line up with TRBD1. The germline gives CDR1 SGHAT, CDR2 FQNNGV. J gave up 5 bases and V 3 bases, and 3 bases lay outside the gene matches. This CDR3 has 14 amino acids. This chain's CDR3 is CASSFSTGDQPQHF. CDR3 nucleotides: TGTGCCAGCAGCTTCTCGACAGGGGATCAGCCCCAGCATTTT.

The CDR3 DNA sequence: TGCGCCAGCAGCTTGGATCCGGGACTAGCGGGAGTCTACGAGCAGTACTTC. Its protein product is CASSLDPGLAGVYEQYF. The chain combines TRBV5-1 with TRBJ2-7; 14 nucleotides align to TRBD2. V gave up 0 bases and J gave up 3 bases; unmatched junction bases: 5. The germline V gene has CDR1 SGHRS and CDR2 YFSETQ. The CDR3 totals 17 residues.

The chain recombines TRBV5-1 with TRBJ2-7, with 10 bases identical to TRBD2. The V segment lost 2 bases and the J segment 0 bases; nucleotides outside the gene matches: 2. This CDR3 spans 15 amino acids. CDR1 is SGHRS and CDR2 is YFSETQ in the germline V gene. CDR3 coding DNA: TGCGCCAGCAGCTTAGGACTAGCGGCCTCCTACGAGCAGTACTTC. Its protein product is CASSLGLAASYEQYF.